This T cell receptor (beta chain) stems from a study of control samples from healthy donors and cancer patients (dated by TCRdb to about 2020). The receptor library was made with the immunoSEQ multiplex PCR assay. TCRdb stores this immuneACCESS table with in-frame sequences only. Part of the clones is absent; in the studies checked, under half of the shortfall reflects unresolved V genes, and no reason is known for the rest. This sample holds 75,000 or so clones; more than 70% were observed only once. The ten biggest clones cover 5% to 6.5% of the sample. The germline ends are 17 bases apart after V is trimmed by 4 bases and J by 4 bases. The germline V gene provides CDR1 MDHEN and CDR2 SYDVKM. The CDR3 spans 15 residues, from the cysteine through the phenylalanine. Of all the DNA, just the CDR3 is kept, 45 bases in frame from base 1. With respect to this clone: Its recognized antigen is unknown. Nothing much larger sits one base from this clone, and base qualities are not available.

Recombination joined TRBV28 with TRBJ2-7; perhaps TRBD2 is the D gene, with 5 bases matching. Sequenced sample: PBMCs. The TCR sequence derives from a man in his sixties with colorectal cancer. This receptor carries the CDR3 CASSSLKLRGYEQYF. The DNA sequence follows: TGTGCCAGCAGTTCCCTCAAATTGCGAGGGTACGAGCAGTACTTC.